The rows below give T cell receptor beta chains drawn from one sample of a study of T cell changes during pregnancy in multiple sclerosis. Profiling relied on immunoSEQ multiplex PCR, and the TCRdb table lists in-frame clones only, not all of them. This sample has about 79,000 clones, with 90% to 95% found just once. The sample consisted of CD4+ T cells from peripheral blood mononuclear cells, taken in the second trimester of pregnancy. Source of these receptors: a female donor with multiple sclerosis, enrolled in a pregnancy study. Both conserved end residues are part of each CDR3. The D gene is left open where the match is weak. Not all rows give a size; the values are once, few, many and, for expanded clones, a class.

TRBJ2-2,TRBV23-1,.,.,TGCGCCAGCAGTCAATCGAGGGGCAGGGGGAACACCGGGGAGCTGTTTTTT,CASSQSRGRGNTGELFF
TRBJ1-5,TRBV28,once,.,TGTGCCAGCAGTTTCCTGGGAGGTCAGCCCCAGCATTTT,CASSFLGGQPQHF
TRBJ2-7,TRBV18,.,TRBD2,TGTGCCAGCTCACTGGGACTAGCGAACGAGCAGTACTTC,CASSLGLANEQYF
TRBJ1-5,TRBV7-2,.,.,TGTGCCAGCAGCCCCAGGGGCAATCAGCCCCAGCATTTT,CASSPRGNQPQHF
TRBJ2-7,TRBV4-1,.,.,TGCGCCAGCAGCCAAGGAAGCGGATCCTACGAGCAGTACTTC,CASSQGSGSYEQYF
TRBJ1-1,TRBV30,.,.,TGTGCCTCGAGGGAAGAAGGAGGGGCTTTCTTT,CASREEGGAFF
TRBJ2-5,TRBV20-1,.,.,TGCAGTGCTAGTAACAGGGAGACCCAGTACTTC,CSASNRETQYF
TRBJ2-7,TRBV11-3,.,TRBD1,TGTGCCAGCAGCTTAGATGACAGGGGGGGGGCCTACGAGCAGTACTTC,CASSLDDRGGAYEQYF
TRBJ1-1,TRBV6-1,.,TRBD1,TGTGCCAGCAGTGAACAGGGGGCAGGGATGAACACTGAAGCTTTCTTT,CASSEQGAGMNTEAFF
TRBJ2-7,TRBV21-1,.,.,TGTGCCAGCAGCAAAGTTGGGGGACAGGTTACCTACGAGCAGTACTTC,CASSKVGGQVTYEQYF
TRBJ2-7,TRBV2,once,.,TGTGCCAGCAGTCCGAACAGCGGGGAGCAGTACTTC,CASSPNSGEQYF
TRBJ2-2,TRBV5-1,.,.,TGCGCCAGCAGCTTTGCGGACACCGGGGAGCTGTTTTTT,CASSFADTGELFF
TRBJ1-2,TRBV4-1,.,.,TGCGCCAGCAGCCAAGGGGGACTCTATGGCTACACCTTC,CASSQGGLYGYTF
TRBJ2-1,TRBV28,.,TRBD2,TGTGCCTCAGAGACTAGCGGGAGCTACAATGAGCAGTTCTTC,CASETSGSYNEQFF
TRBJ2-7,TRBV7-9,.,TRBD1,TGTGCCAGCAGCTCACTCGACAGGGTAGGCCACTACGAGCAGTACTTC,CASSSLDRVGHYEQYF
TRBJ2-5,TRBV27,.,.,TGTGCCAGCAGTAAGGGGGACCAAGAGACCCAGTACTTC,CASSKGDQETQYF
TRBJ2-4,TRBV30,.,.,TGTGCCTGGAGTGTACGAGGGGGAAAAAACATTCAGTACTTC,CAWSVRGGKNIQYF
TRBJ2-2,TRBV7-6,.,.,TGTGCCAGCAGCTTCGGACAGAGGAACACCGGGGAGCTGTTTTTT,CASSFGQRNTGELFF
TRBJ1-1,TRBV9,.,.,TGTGCCAGCAGCGTAGAGGACAAGATTATGATGAACACTGAAGCTTTCTTT,CASSVEDKIMMNTEAFF
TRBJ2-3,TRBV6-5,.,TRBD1,TGTGCCAGCAGTTACTTACGGACAGGGCGCACAGATACGCAGTATTTT,CASSYLRTGRTDTQYF
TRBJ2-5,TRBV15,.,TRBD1,TGTGCCACCAGCAGAGCCGGACAGGGTCAAGAGACCCAGTACTTC,CATSRAGQGQETQYF
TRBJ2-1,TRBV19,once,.,TGTGCCAGTAGTCCCAGGACGGGGTTTTCCTACAATGAGCAGTTCTTC,CASSPRTGFSYNEQFF
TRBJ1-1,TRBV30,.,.,TGTGCCTGGAAAGGAAGTTTCGGGACTGAAGCTTTCTTT,CAWKGSFGTEAFF